This TCR beta chain was identified in a study of Ad26.COV2.S vaccination and SARS-CoV-2 variants. Profiled with immunoSEQ multiplex PCR; TCRdb holds only in-frame clones, not every one. The sample lists about 140,000 clones; 70% to 90% were seen once. Study-level points and caveats: The analyses of TCR breadth and depth may have understated the size of total T cell responses. Reported post-vaccination CD8+ and CD4+ T cell responses to spike showed substantial breadth.

In this sample, this clone turned up a few times. Its specificity is unknown. Trimming cost V 7 bases and J 2 bases, with 4 bases left between them. The CDR3 length is 11 residues. CDR1 and CDR2 (germline): WSHSY, SAAADI. This specimen consisted of peripheral blood, obtained after recovery from COVID-19. The clonotype comes from a human donor who had recovered from COVID-19. V is TRBV10-2 and J is TRBJ2-3; D not certain. The CDR3 bases are TGCGCCAGCAAGGACACAGATACGCAGTATTTT. Its translation is CASKDTDTQYF.